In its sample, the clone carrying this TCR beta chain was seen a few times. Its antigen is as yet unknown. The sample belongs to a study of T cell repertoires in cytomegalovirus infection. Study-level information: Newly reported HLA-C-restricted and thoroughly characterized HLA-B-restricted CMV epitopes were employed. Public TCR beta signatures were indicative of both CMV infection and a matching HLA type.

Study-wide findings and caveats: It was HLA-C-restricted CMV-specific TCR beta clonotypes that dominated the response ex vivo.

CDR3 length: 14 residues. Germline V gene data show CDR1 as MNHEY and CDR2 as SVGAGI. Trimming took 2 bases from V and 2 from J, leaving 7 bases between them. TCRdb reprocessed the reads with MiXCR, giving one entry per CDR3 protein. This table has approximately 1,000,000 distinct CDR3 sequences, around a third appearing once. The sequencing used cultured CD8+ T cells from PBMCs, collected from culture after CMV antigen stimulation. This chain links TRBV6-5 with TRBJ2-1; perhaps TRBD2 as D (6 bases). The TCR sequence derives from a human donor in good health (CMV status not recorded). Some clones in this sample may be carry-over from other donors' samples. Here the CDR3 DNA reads TGTGCCAGCAGTTACGGGGAGGCCTACAATGAGCAGTTCTTC. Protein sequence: CASSYGEAYNEQFF.